The 29 T cell receptor beta chains below come from one sample, sequenced in a study of T cell responses to AZD1222 COVID-19 vaccine (dated by TCRdb to about 2021). This sample's time point label indicates: about 28 days (+/-7) after the second vaccine dose. Library preparation used the immunoSEQ multiplex PCR assay. TCRdb carries this immuneACCESS record with in-frame sequences only. Its versions omit some clonotypes, under half of them owing to an unresolved V gene in the studies checked, with the rest unexplained. The sample includes 150,000 to 200,000 clones, with approximately 93% observed a single time. Jointly, the top ten make up around 1% of the sample. The sample here was peripheral blood, taken 28 days after the second AZD1222 dose. Receptors originate from an adult who received the AZD1222 COVID-19 vaccine.

V gene TRBV5-1 combines with J gene TRBJ1-6; D unclear. The CDR3 has 16 residues. Trimming cost V 2 bases and J 0 bases, with 9 bases left between them. Germline CDR1 is SGHRS and CDR2 is YFSETQ. Here the CDR3 DNA reads TGCGCCAGCAGCTTTACCCCGAGCTCCTATAATTCACCCCTCCACTTT. It specifies CASSFTPSSYNSPLHF.

The chain combines TRBV24-1 with TRBJ2-5, with D perhaps matching TRBD1 (6 bases). The CDR3 contains 14 residues. Per germline, CDR1 KGHDR and CDR2 SFDVKD. Deletions cut 3 bases from V and 5 bases from J, with 12 bases between. CDR3 protein: CATSDANRAETQYF. DNA for the CDR3: TGTGCCACCAGTGATGCCAACAGGGCGGAGACCCAGTACTTC.

V usage is TRBV5-1 and J usage is TRBJ1-5; D remains ambiguous. In germline, CDR1 is SGHRS, CDR2 YFSETQ. The V end was cut by 0 bases, the J end by 2 bases, with 12 bases between. The CDR3 length is 16 residues. For the CDR3, the DNA is TGCGCCAGCAGCTTGGCCCTCGGTATGGGCAATCAGCCCCAGCATTTT. It specifies CASSLALGMGNQPQHF.

The chain joins TRBV3-1 (or the pseudogene TRBV3-2) to TRBJ2-1; D is uncertain. Trimming removed 7 bases from V and 7 bases from J, with 14 bases in between. The CDR3 has 13 amino acids. Germline values: CDR1 LGHDT, CDR2 YNNKEL (reference sequence). The DNA of the CDR3 is TGTGCCAGCAAAAGCTCTGGTGGGAATGAGCAGTTCTTC. This gives the protein CASKSSGGNEQFF.

Here the CDR3 DNA reads TGTGCCAGCAGTTATAGGACAGGGCTCGGCTACACCTTC. It encodes CASSYRTGLGYTF. The gene calls are TRBV12-3 or TRBV12-4 and TRBJ1-2, with 8 bases identical to TRBD1. With 4 bases clipped from V and 8 bases from J, the junction kept 6 bases outside the gene matches. The CDR3 runs to 13 residues.

This clone was recorded only once. The CDR3: CSASRQGRENTEAFF. The CDR3 DNA reads TGCAGTGCTAGTAGACAGGGTAGGGAGAACACTGAAGCTTTCTTT. The chain combines TRBV20-1 with TRBJ1-1; 7 bases agree with TRBD1. There are 15 residues in the CDR3. Trimming at V came to 3 bases and at J to 1 base, leaving 8 bases not matched to a gene. Per germline, CDR1 DFQATT and CDR2 SNEGSKA (reference sequence).

V usage is TRBV6-2 or TRBV6-3 and J usage is TRBJ1-5, with D unresolved. Germline assignment: CDR1 MNHEY and CDR2 SVGEGT. The ends were cut back, 2 bases at V and 5 bases at J, with 4 bases in the middle. The CDR3 loop spans 12 amino acids. The CDR3 region is CASSYGDQPQHF. The CDR3, as DNA: TGTGCCAGCAGTTACGGGGATCAGCCCCAGCATTTT.

V gene TRBV27 combines with J gene TRBJ1-5, with 8 bases aligning to TRBD1. The CDR3 runs 14 residues. V trimming: 4 bases; J trimming: 6 bases; junction bases outside the gene matches: 5. From germline, CDR1 is MNHEY and CDR2 SMNVEV (reference sequence). CDR3 sequence (DNA): TGTGCCAGCAGTTCTGACAGGGGTAGTCAGCCCCAGCATTTT. Amino acids: CASSSDRGSQPQHF.

The chain has TRBV4-1 and TRBJ1-2; maybe TRBD1 (5 bases). V was cut by 1 base and J by 7 bases, with 16 bases left in between. The CDR3 loop spans 15 amino acids. From germline, CDR1 is MGHRA and CDR2 YSYEKL. CDR3 residues: CASSQGGDGRGGYTF. As DNA, the CDR3 is TGCGCCAGCAGCCAAGGGGGGGACGGCCGCGGTGGCTACACCTTC.

This clone was observed a single time. The chain uses TRBV6-8 and TRBJ2-7, with a possible D match to TRBD2 (6 bases). Germline loops: CDR1 MNHGY, CDR2 SAAAGT. There are 14 residues in the CDR3. The V gene lost 6 bases and the J gene lost 3 bases, with 15 bases spanning the gap. The CDR3 nucleotides read TGTGCCAGCAGCATCAGGTCGGGGGTCTACGAGCAGTACTTC. This translates into CASSIRSGVYEQYF.

This chain connects TRBV27 to TRBJ2-7; no definite D call. CDR3 length: 14 amino acids. V lost 4 bases and J lost 2, with 12 bases in between. CDR1 is MNHEY and CDR2 is SMNVEV in the germline V gene (reference sequence). For the CDR3, the DNA is TGTGCCAGCAGTTCCCCACCGGCAGCCTACGAGCAGTACTTC. It is translated as CASSSPPAAYEQYF.

The chain recombines TRBV7-2 with TRBJ2-1; the match to TRBD2 covers 12 bases. This CDR3 region has 18 residues. Germline-derived CDR1 and CDR2 are SGHTA and FQGNSA. Trimming removed 6 bases from V and 3 bases from J; junction bases left unmatched: 12. The CDR3 bases are TGTGCCAGCAGTCTTTCCGGGACTAGCGGGCGAGGCTACAATGAGCAGTTCTTC. The encoded protein is CASSLSGTSGRGYNEQFF. The entire variable domain, with the rest obtained from reference TRBV7-2 and TRBJ2-1, is as follows: GAGVSQSPSNKVTEKGKDVELRCDPISGHTALYWYRQSLGQGLEFLIYFQGNSAPDKSGLPSDRFSAERTGGSVSTLTIQRTQQEDSAVYLCASSLSGTSGRGYNEQFFGPGTRLTVL.

The chain uses TRBV7-8 and TRBJ1-5; D perhaps matches TRBD1 (5 bases). Trimming removed 5 bases from V and 7 bases from J, with 9 bases in between. The germline V gene encodes CDR1 SGHVS and CDR2 FQNEAQ. The CDR3 has 12 residues. The CDR3 sequence is CASSPWGQPQHF. CDR3 bases: TGTGCCAGCAGCCCCTGGGGGCAGCCCCAGCATTTT.

The CDR3 reads CASSLGQGTGDEKLFF. For the CDR3, the DNA is TGTGCCAGCAGCTTAGGCCAAGGGACAGGGGATGAAAAACTGTTTTTT. V and J are TRBV11-1 and TRBJ1-4; 10 nucleotides line up with TRBD1. V lost 1 base, J lost 6 bases, and 5 bases stayed unmatched. The CDR3 is made up of 16 amino acids. Germline V CDR1 and CDR2: SGHAT, FQDESV (reference sequence).

The chain carries TRBV7-2 and TRBJ2-1; unclear D gene. The length of the CDR3 is 14 residues. V was cut by 3 bases and J by 1 base, with 7 bases left in between. Germline lookup yields CDR1 SGHTA and CDR2 FQGNSA. For the CDR3, the DNA is TGTGCCAGCAGCTTCTACGGGTCCTACAATGAGCAGTTCTTC. Its protein product is CASSFYGSYNEQFF.

The CDR3: CASSLQGPSYEQYF. DNA of the CDR3: TGTGCCAGCAGCCTACAGGGGCCCTCCTACGAGCAGTACTTC. V gene TRBV6-5 combines with J gene TRBJ2-7, with 7 positions matching TRBD1. From germline, CDR1 is MNHEY and CDR2 SVGAGI. V was pared by 6 bases and J by 0 bases, with 5 bases of the junction left unmatched. The CDR3 contains 14 residues.

The chain employs TRBV24-1 and TRBJ2-3; D is ambiguous. Deletions cut 5 bases from V and 2 bases from J, with 10 bases between. This CDR3 comprises 14 residues. Looked up from germline, CDR1 is KGHDR and CDR2 is SFDVKD. The CDR3 loop is CATSAHYPTDTQYF. CDR3 DNA: TGTGCCACCAGTGCCCACTACCCCACAGATACGCAGTATTTT.

This chain uses TRBV7-2 with TRBJ2-2; TRBD2 matches at 7 bases. V lost 6 bases, J lost 7 bases, and 14 bases stayed unmatched. The CDR3 is 16 amino acids. Germline V lookup: CDR1 SGHTA, CDR2 FQGNSA. CDR3 in amino acids: CASRTSGAVYSGELFF. The CDR3, as DNA: TGTGCCAGCAGAACCAGCGGGGCGGTTTACAGCGGGGAGCTGTTTTTT.

The gene calls are TRBV18 and TRBJ1-1; 7 nucleotides agree with TRBD1. Germline V CDR1 and CDR2: KGHSH, LQKENI. This CDR3 spans 16 amino acids. The V and J ends lost 3 bases and 9 bases, in that order; junction bases with no gene match: 16. CDR3 protein: CASSPRQGVGGGQAFF. CDR3 DNA sequence: TGTGCCAGCTCACCTCGACAGGGTGTCGGGGGCGGTCAAGCTTTCTTT.

This chain connects TRBV9 to TRBJ2-5, with TRBD1 as a possible D gene (5 bases). Germline V gene lookup returns CDR1 SGDLS and CDR2 YYNGEE. Trimming took off 3 bases at V and 5 bases at J, with 11 bases between the two ends. The CDR3 has 13 residues. The CDR3: CASSEGLGETQYF. The CDR3 DNA is TGTGCCAGCAGCGAGGGGTTGGGGGAGACCCAGTACTTC.

The chain uses TRBV19 and TRBJ1-2; no clear D gene. Trimming left V 5 bases short and J 0 bases short, with 13 bases between. Germline CDR1 is LNHDA and CDR2 is SQIVND (reference sequence). The CDR3 loop spans 15 amino acids. The CDR3 DNA reads TGTGCCAGTAGTCTCTCCGGACGGACTAACTATGGCTACACCTTC. Translating it yields CASSLSGRTNYGYTF.

The chain employs TRBV2 and TRBJ1-2; 9 positions agree with TRBD1. J gave up 3 bases and V 4 bases, and 6 bases lay outside the gene matches. Germline CDR1 is SNHLY and CDR2 is FYNNEI. There are 15 residues in the CDR3. CDR3 nucleotides: TGTGCCAGCAGTGGGGACAGGGACACCTACTATGGCTACACCTTC. This gives the protein CASSGDRDTYYGYTF.

The rearrangement joins TRBV28 to TRBJ1-6; the D is unclear. CDR3 size: 16 residues. The ends were cut back, 1 base at V and 4 bases at J, with 11 bases in the middle. The germline gives CDR1 MDHEN, CDR2 SYDVKM. The CDR3 loop reads CASSLSASGYNSPLHF. CDR3 nucleotide sequence: TGTGCCAGCAGTTTATCTGCTTCGGGGTATAATTCACCCCTCCACTTT.

CDR3 amino acids: CASTDGNQPQHF. Written as DNA, the CDR3 is TGTGCCAGTACGGATGGCAATCAGCCCCAGCATTTT. The V gene is TRBV19, the J gene TRBJ1-5; D ambiguous. V was trimmed by 7 bases and J by 2 bases, leaving 6 bases between them. This CDR3 is built from 12 residues. Germline V lookup: CDR1 LNHDA, CDR2 SQIVND (reference sequence).

The V gene is TRBV3-1 (or the pseudogene TRBV3-2), the J gene TRBJ1-4; tentative D call: TRBD1 (6 bases). Trimming stripped 4 bases from V and 3 bases from J, with 18 bases between. CDR1 is LGHDT and CDR2 is YNNKEL in the germline V gene (reference sequence). The length of the CDR3 is 17 residues. CDR3 region: CASSLRGSHRANEKLFF. The CDR3 DNA is TGTGCCAGCAGCCTCCGGGGAAGCCACAGGGCTAATGAAAAACTGTTTTTT.

The chain couples TRBV6-2 or TRBV6-3 to TRBJ2-7; 9 bases are shared with TRBD1. Germline V lookup: CDR1 MNHEY, CDR2 SVGEGT. V lost 7 bases, J lost 5 bases, and 12 bases stayed unmatched. CDR3 length equals 15 residues. CDR3 region: CASIPNRGRGNEQYF. Written as DNA, the CDR3 is TGTGCCAGCATCCCAAACAGGGGGCGTGGGAACGAGCAGTACTTC.

The J gene is TRBJ2-7, the V gene TRBV18, with a tentative D call TRBD1 (6 bases). CDR1 and CDR2 (germline): KGHSH, LQKENI. This CDR3 is 16 amino acids long. Trimming took off 1 base at V and 0 bases at J, with 13 bases between the two ends. The CDR3 is CASSPRQGTSSYEQYF. The CDR3 region has the DNA TGTGCCAGCTCACCACGGCAGGGGACCAGCTCCTACGAGCAGTACTTC.

The J gene is TRBJ2-7, the V gene TRBV28, with 8 nucleotides matching TRBD2. The CDR3 has 16 residues. The junction had 12 bases not matched to a gene; V was cut back by 6 bases and J by 2 bases. Germline CDR1 reads MDHEN; CDR2 reads SYDVKM. Here the CDR3 DNA reads TGTGCCAGCAGATCACCCGGGGGGGTAGGACCCTACGAGCAGTACTTC. Protein product: CASRSPGGVGPYEQYF.

This chain links TRBV11-3 with TRBJ2-1, with D perhaps given as TRBD1 or TRBD2 (5 bases each). CDR1 is SGHNT and CDR2 is YENEEA in the germline V gene. With 3 bases removed from V and 7 bases from J, the gap between germline ends came to 16 bases. The CDR3 has 15 amino acids. The CDR3 is CASSFAGTFINEQFF. Written as DNA, the CDR3 is TGTGCCAGCAGCTTCGCCGGGACCTTTATTAATGAGCAGTTCTTC.